Below are 23 T cell receptor beta chains sequenced from a single sample in a study of T cell responses to AZD1222 COVID-19 vaccine. Sequenced by immunoSEQ multiplex PCR; TCRdb stores in-frame clones only, minus some. The table includes under 110,000 clones, approximately 86% detected once. Sequences were derived from peripheral blood, sampled on day 0 of AZD1222 vaccination. These receptors originate from an adult in good health.

CDR3 DNA sequence: TGTGCCAGTAGTACCGGGAACAAAGCCTACGAGCAGTACTTC. It specifies CASSTGNKAYEQYF. The chain carries TRBV19 and TRBJ2-7; tentatively, D is TRBD2 (5 bases). V dropped 4 bases and J dropped 2 bases, with 12 bases sitting between them. The length of the CDR3 is 14 residues. Per germline, CDR1 LNHDA and CDR2 SQIVND (reference sequence).

The V gene is TRBV15, the J gene TRBJ2-7, with D hard to call. Germline V gene lookup returns CDR1 LNHNV and CDR2 YYDKDF (reference sequence). V was shortened by 2 bases and J by 0 bases, with 14 bases between the two germline ends. The CDR3 length is 16 residues. The DNA for the CDR3 is TGTGCCACCAGCAGACGGGCCGGAAAAAGCTCCTACGAGCAGTACTTC. Amino acids: CATSRRAGKSSYEQYF.

The genes are TRBV5-5 and TRBJ1-1; 9 bases fit TRBD1. The CDR3 covers 14 residues. J was trimmed by 1 base and V by 4 bases; bases with no gene match: 2. CDR1 is SGHKS and CDR2 is YYEKEE in the germline V gene (reference sequence). CDR3 residues: CASSRDRANTEAFF. The CDR3, as DNA: TGTGCCAGCAGCCGGGACAGGGCGAACACTGAAGCTTTCTTT.

This clone occurred once. The V and J genes are TRBV6-2 or TRBV6-3 and TRBJ2-1; TRBD1 is a possible D gene (6 bases). The CDR3 consists of 14 residues. V was clipped by 6 bases and J by 3 bases, with 12 bases between them. Germline V gene sequence: CDR1 MNHEY, CDR2 SVGEGT. The CDR3 region is CASSPAGDYNEQFF. DNA of the CDR3: TGTGCCAGCAGCCCGGCAGGGGACTACAATGAGCAGTTCTTC.

The chain joins TRBV30 to TRBJ2-2; D is uncertain. The V gene's germline CDR1 is GTSNPN and CDR2 SVGIG (reference sequence). The length of the CDR3 is 15 residues. V was cut by 1 base and J by 4 bases, with 13 bases left in between. The DNA for the CDR3 is TGTGCCTGGAGTGGAAAATTGGGCAGCACCGGGGAGCTGTTTTTT. This sequence encodes CAWSGKLGSTGELFF.

To note about this clone: This CDR3 is also generated by other DNA sequences in the sample. The chain recombines TRBV18 with TRBJ2-7; D unresolved. Per the germline V gene, CDR1 is KGHSH and CDR2 is LQKENI. The CDR3 runs to 12 residues. V lost 5 bases and J lost 0, with 5 bases in between. This CDR3 is CASSSSSYEQYF. CDR3 nucleotide sequence: TGTGCCAGCTCATCCAGCTCCTACGAGCAGTACTTC.

The CDR3 nucleotides are TGTGCCAGTCACCAGGGAAGCTCCTACAATGAGCAGTTCTTC. Protein: CASHQGSSYNEQFF. The chain joins TRBV5-8 to TRBJ2-1; D might be TRBD1 (5 bases). From germline, CDR1 is SGHTS and CDR2 YDEGEE. This CDR3 spans 14 amino acids. V gave up 8 bases and J gave up 0 bases, with 12 bases separating them. The full variable domain, in which reference TRBV5-8 and TRBJ2-1 provide the parts outside the CDR3, is EAGVTQSPTHLIKTRGQQATLRCSPISGHTSVYWYQQALGLGLQFLLWYDEGEERNRGNFPPRFSGRQFPNYSSELNVNALELEDSALYLCASHQGSSYNEQFFGPGTRLTVL.

This chain uses TRBV18 with TRBJ2-4, with 7 bases aligning to TRBD1. Germline values: CDR1 KGHSH, CDR2 LQKENI. Trimming at V came to 5 bases and at J to 3 bases, leaving 7 bases not matched to a gene. This CDR3 region has 15 residues. CDR3: CASSETGTVKNIQYF. The DNA for the CDR3 is TGTGCCAGCTCAGAGACAGGGACGGTCAAAAACATTCAGTACTTC.

This sequence joins TRBV4-1 and TRBJ1-3; 7 bases fit TRBD1. The CDR3 sequence is 16 residues long. V lost 3 bases to trimming and J lost 4 bases; unmatched junction nucleotides: 9. CDR1 and CDR2 from the germline V gene are MGHRA and YSYEKL. CDR3 residues: CASSQGQFGQGNTIYF. The CDR3 nucleotides read TGCGCCAGCAGCCAGGGACAGTTCGGTCAAGGAAACACCATATATTTT.

This clone was seen only a few times. The rearrangement uses TRBV7-3 and TRBJ2-5; D is tentatively TRBD1 or TRBD2 (5 bases each). V was pared by 3 bases and J by 1 base, with 9 bases between. The CDR3 extends over 14 amino acids. The germline CDR1 and CDR2 sequences are SGHTA and FQGTGA. DNA of the CDR3: TGTGCCAGCAGCTTGGACGGGACCCAAGAGACCCAGTACTTC. Its translation is CASSLDGTQETQYF. Filled out from reference TRBV7-3 and TRBJ2-5, the complete variable domain reads GAGVSQTPSNKVTEKGKYVELRCDPISGHTALYWYRQSLGQGPEFLIYFQGTGAADDSGLPNDRFFAVRPEGSVSTLKIQRTERGDSAVYLCASSLDGTQETQYFGPGTRLLVL.

The rearrangement uses TRBV19 and TRBJ1-5, with TRBD1 matching 9 bases. Germline V gene data show CDR1 as LNHDA and CDR2 as SQIVND (reference sequence). With 5 bases clipped from V and 1 base from J, the junction kept 3 bases outside the gene matches. The CDR3 totals 15 residues. CDR3 bases: TGTGCCAGTAGTCCACAGGGGGCGAGCAATCAGCCCCAGCATTTT. Encoded protein: CASSPQGASNQPQHF. The entire variable domain, with the rest obtained from reference TRBV19 and TRBJ1-5, is as follows: DGGITQSPKYLFRKEGQNVTLSCEQNLNHDAMYWYRQDPGQGLRLIYYSQIVNDFQKGDIAEGYSVSREKKESFPLTVTSAQKNPTAFYLCASSPQGASNQPQHFGDGTRLSIL.

V gene TRBV24-1 combines with J gene TRBJ1-2, with 9 positions matching TRBD1. V shed 2 bases, J shed 2 bases, and the junction held 2 bases outside the gene matches. The CDR3 runs 15 residues. Germline V gene sequence: CDR1 KGHDR, CDR2 SFDVKD. CDR3 DNA sequence: TGTGCCACCAGTGATTGGACAGGGGAAAACTATGGCTACACCTTC. It specifies CATSDWTGENYGYTF.

This chain connects TRBV7-8 to TRBJ2-4; the D call may be TRBD1 or TRBD2 (5 bases each). With 4 bases removed from V and 0 bases from J, the gap between germline ends came to 13 bases. Germline V gives CDR1 SGHVS, CDR2 FQNEAQ. CDR3 length equals 16 residues. The CDR3 DNA reads as TGTGCCAGCAGCTCCGGGACGGACCTAGCCAAAAACATTCAGTACTTC. Residues: CASSSGTDLAKNIQYF.

The V call is TRBV14, the J call TRBJ2-1, with a tentative D call TRBD2 (5 bases). Trimming pared 4 bases from V and 1 base from J, leaving 8 bases between. The germline V gene encodes CDR1 SGHDN and CDR2 FVKESK. The CDR3 contains 14 residues. CDR3 nucleotide sequence: TGTGCCAGCAGCCTTGGGAGATCCTACAATGAGCAGTTCTTC. It is translated as CASSLGRSYNEQFF.

This chain joins TRBV15 and TRBJ1-4; TRBD1 matches 10 bases. The CDR3 consists of 16 residues. Germline trimming cut 1 base from V and 7 bases from J; bases unmatched to any gene: 6. Germline V gives CDR1 LNHNV, CDR2 YYDKDF (reference sequence). The CDR3 DNA reads as TGTGCCACCAGCAGAGGACAGGGGGCCTCGACTGAAAAACTGTTTTTT. Translation: CATSRGQGASTEKLFF.

This clone was recorded a few times. This rearrangement joins TRBV11-2 to TRBJ2-6, with unresolved D. Germline V CDR1 and CDR2: SGHAT, FQNNGV. This CDR3 has 16 amino acids. V was clipped by 1 base and J by 0 bases, with 7 bases between them. CDR3 sequence (DNA): TGTGCCAGCAGCTTAGTGGCGGACTCTGGGGCCAACGTCCTGACTTTC. Residues: CASSLVADSGANVLTF.

J is TRBJ1-5 and V is TRBV28; D is perhaps TRBD1 (6 bases). The CDR3 length is 14 residues. Germline V gives CDR1 MDHEN, CDR2 SYDVKM. Between the trimmed V and J ends, which lost 6 bases and 3 bases, there was a span of 12 bases. The CDR3 reads CASRYGTLNQPQHF. The CDR3 nucleotides read TGTGCCAGCAGGTACGGGACACTCAATCAGCCCCAGCATTTT.

The CDR3 spells CASSEGEETQYF. The CDR3 DNA reads TGTGCCAGCAGCGAGGGAGAGGAGACCCAGTACTTC. The rearrangement uses TRBV9 and TRBJ2-5; tentatively, D is TRBD2 (5 bases). V shed 3 bases and J shed 5 bases, with 8 bases lying between them. Germline values: CDR1 SGDLS, CDR2 YYNGEE. This CDR3 has 12 amino acids.

The chain links TRBV29-1 to TRBJ2-7; D possibly corresponds to TRBD1 (6 bases). Germline CDR1 and CDR2: SQVTM and ANQGSEA. The CDR3 is 14 residues long. V lost 6 bases, J lost 0 bases, and 15 bases lay in between. CDR3: CSVSWRTDSYEQYF. The CDR3 DNA is TGCAGCGTCTCCTGGAGGACAGACTCCTACGAGCAGTACTTC.

This clone was seen a single time. The V call is TRBV7-3, the J call TRBJ1-1; 8 nucleotides agree with TRBD1. Germline loops: CDR1 SGHTA, CDR2 FQGTGA. This CDR3 is built from 17 residues. Unmatched junction bases numbered 9, after V lost 0 bases and J lost 3 bases. The CDR3 sequence: CASSLTGFRGRDTEAFF. The CDR3 nucleotides are TGTGCCAGCAGCTTAACGGGATTCAGGGGGCGGGACACTGAAGCTTTCTTT.

The rearrangement uses TRBV6-2 or TRBV6-3 and TRBJ1-1; weak D call: TRBD1 (6 bases). The CDR3 sequence is 13 residues long. Germline values: CDR1 MNHEY, CDR2 SVGEGT. V lost 5 bases and J 3 bases, leaving 10 bases between the germline ends. The CDR3 nucleotides read TGTGCCAGCAGTCCGACAGGATACACTGAAGCTTTCTTT. Its protein is CASSPTGYTEAFF.

CDR3 nucleotides: TGTGCCAGCAGTGACGATTCACAGCCCCAGCATTTT. Translation: CASSDDSQPQHF. V usage is TRBV2 and J usage is TRBJ1-5, with D uncertain. V was shortened by 3 bases and J by 7 bases, with 7 bases between the two germline ends. The CDR3 is made up of 12 amino acids. Germline loops: CDR1 SNHLY, CDR2 FYNNEI. Looking up the rest from reference TRBV2 and TRBJ1-5 gives the full variable domain: EPEVTQTPSHQVTQMGQEVILRCVPISNHLYFYWYRQILGQKVEFLVSFYNNEISEKSEIFDDQFSVERPDGSNFTLKIRSTKLEDSAMYFCASSDDSQPQHFGDGTRLSIL.

J is TRBJ1-1 and V is TRBV28; perhaps TRBD1 as D (6 bases). Germline V CDR1 and CDR2: MDHEN, SYDVKM. The CDR3 has 13 amino acids. Trimming took off 4 bases at V and 5 bases at J, with 11 bases between the two ends. CDR3 sequence reads: CASSWGRETEAFF. The CDR3 region has the DNA TGTGCCAGCAGTTGGGGGCGCGAGACTGAAGCTTTCTTT. The complete variable domain, with remaining parts taken from reference TRBV28 and TRBJ1-1, reads DVKVTQSSRYLVKRTGEKVFLECVQDMDHENMFWYRQDPGLGLRLIYFSYDVKMKEKGDIPEGYSVSREKKERFSLILESASTNQTSMYLCASSWGRETEAFFGQGTRLTVV.